A selection of T cell receptor beta chains follows, all from one sample in a study of CD8 T cells in ankylosing spondylitis. TCRdb recomputed calls from the 5' RACE reads with MiXCR, one row per CDR3 protein. The sample has some 92,000 distinct CDR3 sequences, around 25% seen once. Sequenced sample: blood, either unsorted or a sorted T cell fraction (not recorded which). The receptors were gathered from a male donor with ankylosing spondylitis or in good health (not recorded which). The CDR3 runs from the conserved cysteine through the conserved F or W. D genes are given only for firm matches. Clone size appears in some rows only: once, few, many, or a class for an expanded clone.

D,size,V,J,DNA,CDR3
-,-,TRBV28,TRBJ2-5,TGTGCCAGCAGTTTACTGGAGACCCAGTACTTC,CASSLLETQYF
-,-,TRBV7-8,TRBJ1-1,TGTGCCAGCAGCCCAACCTTCTTGAACACTGAAGCTTTCTTT,CASSPTFLNTEAFF
-,many,TRBV20-1,TRBJ1-1,TGCAGTGCTAGAGACCCGGGCCAGAACACTGAAGCTTTCTTT,CSARDPGQNTEAFF
-,-,TRBV18,TRBJ2-1,TGTGCCAGCTCATCAACAGGGCCATACAATGAGCAGTTCTTC,CASSSTGPYNEQFF
-,few,TRBV20-1,TRBJ1-4,TGCAGTGCCCCCCGGTCGGGTATAGGGGAAAAACTGTTTTTT,CSAPRSGIGEKLFF
-,few,TRBV5-1,TRBJ2-5,TGCGCCAGCAGCTTGGAGGAGCCAGCACAAGAGACCCAGTACTTC,CASSLEEPAQETQYF
TRBD2,-,TRBV5-1,TRBJ2-1,TGCGCCAGCAGCTTGGCCGGGACTAGGGATGAGCAGTTCTTC,CASSLAGTRDEQFF
-,few,TRBV29-1,TRBJ1-2,TGCAGCGCCGGCCGTGAGGGAAACTATGGCTACACCTTC,CSAGREGNYGYTF
-,-,TRBV7-2,TRBJ2-3,TGTGCCAGCAGCTTAGATCGGGGAGGAGGCGATACGCAGTATTTT,CASSLDRGGGDTQYF
-,-,TRBV7-9,TRBJ1-2,TGTGCCAGCAGCTTACTCAACAGGGCCTATGGCTACACCTTC,CASSLLNRAYGYTF
-,few,TRBV7-2,TRBJ2-5,TGTGCCAGCAGCTTAGTAGAAGGGACCCAGTACTTC,CASSLVEGTQYF
-,few,TRBV7-3,TRBJ1-2,TGTGCCAGCAGCGTTTCCGCTCGAAACTATGGCTACACCTTC,CASSVSARNYGYTF
-,-,TRBV12-3/TRBV12-4,TRBJ2-1,TGTGCCAGCAGTTTAGGCCACGGTAGATACAATGAGCAGTTCTTC,CASSLGHGRYNEQFF